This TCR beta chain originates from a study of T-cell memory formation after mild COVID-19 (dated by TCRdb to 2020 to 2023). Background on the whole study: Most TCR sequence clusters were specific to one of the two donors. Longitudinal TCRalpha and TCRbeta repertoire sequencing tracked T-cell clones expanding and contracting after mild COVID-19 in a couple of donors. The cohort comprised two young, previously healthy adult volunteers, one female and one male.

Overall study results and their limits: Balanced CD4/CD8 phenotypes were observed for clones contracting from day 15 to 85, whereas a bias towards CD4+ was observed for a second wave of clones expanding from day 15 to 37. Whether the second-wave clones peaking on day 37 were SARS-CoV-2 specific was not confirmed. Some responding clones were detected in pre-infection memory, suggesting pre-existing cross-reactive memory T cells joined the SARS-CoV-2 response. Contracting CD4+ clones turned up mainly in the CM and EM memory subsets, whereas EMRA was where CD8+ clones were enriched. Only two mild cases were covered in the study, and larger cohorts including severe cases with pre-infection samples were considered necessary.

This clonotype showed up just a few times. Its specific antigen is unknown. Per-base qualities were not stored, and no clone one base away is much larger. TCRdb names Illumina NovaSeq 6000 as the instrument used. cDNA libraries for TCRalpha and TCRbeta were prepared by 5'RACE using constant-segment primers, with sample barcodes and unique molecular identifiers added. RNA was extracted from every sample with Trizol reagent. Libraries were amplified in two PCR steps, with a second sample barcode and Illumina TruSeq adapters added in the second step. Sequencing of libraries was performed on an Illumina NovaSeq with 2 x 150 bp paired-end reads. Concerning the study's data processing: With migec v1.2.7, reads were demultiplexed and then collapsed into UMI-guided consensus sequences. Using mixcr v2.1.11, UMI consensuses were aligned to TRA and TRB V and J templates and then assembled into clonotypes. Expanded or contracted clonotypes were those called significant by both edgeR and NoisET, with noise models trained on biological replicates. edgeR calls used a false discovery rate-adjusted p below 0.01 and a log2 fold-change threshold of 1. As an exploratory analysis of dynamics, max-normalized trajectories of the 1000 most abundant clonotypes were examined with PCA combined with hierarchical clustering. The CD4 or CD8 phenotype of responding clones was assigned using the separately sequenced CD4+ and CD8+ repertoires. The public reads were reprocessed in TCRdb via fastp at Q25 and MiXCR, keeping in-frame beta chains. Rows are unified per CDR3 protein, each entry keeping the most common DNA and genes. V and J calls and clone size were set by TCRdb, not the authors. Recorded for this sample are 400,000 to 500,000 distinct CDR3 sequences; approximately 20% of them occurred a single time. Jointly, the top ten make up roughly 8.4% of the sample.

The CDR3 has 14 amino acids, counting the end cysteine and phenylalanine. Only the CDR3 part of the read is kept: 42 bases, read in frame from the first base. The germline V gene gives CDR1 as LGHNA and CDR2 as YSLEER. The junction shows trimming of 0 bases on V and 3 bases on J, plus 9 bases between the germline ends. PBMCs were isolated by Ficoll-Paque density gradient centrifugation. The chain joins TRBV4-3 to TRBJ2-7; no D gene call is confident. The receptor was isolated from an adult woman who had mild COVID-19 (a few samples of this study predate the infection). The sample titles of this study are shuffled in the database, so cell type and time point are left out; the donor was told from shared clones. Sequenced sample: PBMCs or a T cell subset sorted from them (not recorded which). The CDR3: CASSQDRVGYEQYF. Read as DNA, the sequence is TGCGCCAGCAGCCAAGATCGGGTTGGCTACGAGCAGTACTTC.